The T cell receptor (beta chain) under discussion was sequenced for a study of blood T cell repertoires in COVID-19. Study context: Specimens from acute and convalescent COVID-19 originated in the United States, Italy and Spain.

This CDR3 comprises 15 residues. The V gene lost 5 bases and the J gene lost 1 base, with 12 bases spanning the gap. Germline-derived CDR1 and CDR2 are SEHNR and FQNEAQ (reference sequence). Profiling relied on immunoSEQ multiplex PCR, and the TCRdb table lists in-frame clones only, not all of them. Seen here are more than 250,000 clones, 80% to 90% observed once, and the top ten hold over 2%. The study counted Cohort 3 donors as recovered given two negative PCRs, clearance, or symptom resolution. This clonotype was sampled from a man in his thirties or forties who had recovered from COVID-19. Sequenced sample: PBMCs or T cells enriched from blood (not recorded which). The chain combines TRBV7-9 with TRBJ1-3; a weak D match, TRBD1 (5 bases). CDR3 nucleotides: TGTGCCAGCAGCGTACAGGAGGGATCTGGAAACACCATATATTTT. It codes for CASSVQEGSGNTIYF.